These 18 T cell receptor beta chains were all obtained from the same sample, sequenced in a study of tumor and adjacent non-tumor tissue in lung cancer. This sample's RNA came from whole unsorted tissue. Three rounds of nested PCR, following a modified ARM-PCR protocol, produced the TCRbeta library. TCRdb called the multiplex PCR reads again in MiXCR, with one record for every CDR3 protein. The sample lists 90,000 to 110,000 distinct CDR3 sequences; more than 70% were seen once. Sequenced: lung tumor tissue. These receptors were collected from a woman aged 55-70 years with non-small cell lung cancer.

V gene TRBV7-2 combines with J gene TRBJ2-1; TRBD2 aligns across 9 bases. Germline assignment: CDR1 SGHTA and CDR2 FQGNSA. J lost 8 bases, V lost 11 bases, and 10 bases had no gene match. This CDR3 region has 13 residues. Here the CDR3 DNA reads TGTGCCGGCATGCCCCGACTAGCGGATGAGCAGTTCTTC. Residues: CAGMPRLADEQFF.

This clonotype came up a few times. CDR3 protein: CSARGQGAGKLFF. CDR3 DNA: TGCAGTGCTAGGGGGCAGGGGGCAGGAAAACTGTTTTTT. This rearrangement joins TRBV20-1 to TRBJ1-4, with TRBD1 matching over 8 bases. The CDR3 runs to 13 residues. The V gene's germline CDR1 is DFQATT and CDR2 SNEGSKA (reference sequence). V was clipped by 3 bases and J by 10 bases; unmatched bases: 7.

As regards this clonotype: Given a much more abundant clone one base away, this may be a read error. This chain joins TRBV6-5 and TRBJ2-3, with TRBD1 matching 9 bases. Germline CDR1 MNHEY, CDR2 SVGAGI. CDR3 size: 14 residues. Trimming removed 9 bases from V and 5 bases from J; junction bases left unmatched: 9. CDR3 loop: CARSDRGSGDTQYF. CDR3 DNA sequence: TGTGCCAGGAGCGACAGGGGGTCGGGAGATACGCAGTATTTT.

About this clonotype itself: Germline and junction disagree at one end, which may indicate a read error. This sequence joins TRBV11-3 and TRBJ2-1, with a possible D match to TRBD2 (6 bases). CDR3 size: 17 residues. The germline CDR1 and CDR2 sequences are SGHNT and YENEEA. As DNA, the CDR3 is TGTGACAGCAGCATAGAGTTGACTAGTGGGAGCTACAATGAGCAGTTCTTC. This gives the protein CDSSIELTSGSYNEQFF.

For this clonotype: The germline gene is not matched at one end of the junction; a read error may be the cause. The V and J genes are TRBV5-1 and TRBJ1-5, with D possibly being TRBD1 (5 bases). The V gene's germline CDR1 is SGHRS and CDR2 YFSETQ. The CDR3 is made up of 16 amino acids. CDR3 in amino acids: CASSLDPGRGNHPQHF. The CDR3 bases are TGCGCCAGCAGTTTGGATCCAGGAAGGGGCAATCATCCCCAGCATTTT.

Worth noting for this clonotype: This may be a read error: a much more frequent sequence differs by one nucleotide. This is likely a read error, given that the CDR3 carries no conserved phenylalanine or tryptophan at its end. The chain recombines TRBV30 with TRBJ2-7, with D hard to call. With 2 bases removed from V and 2 bases from J, the gap between germline ends came to 13 bases. Germline CDR1 and CDR2: GTSNPN and SVGIG (reference sequence). CDR3 size: 14 residues. The CDR3 region has the DNA TGTGCCTGGAGTCCTTTGGAAGTGGCCTACGAGCAGTACTTA. Translating gives CAWSPLEVAYEQYL.

The V and J genes are TRBV12-3 or TRBV12-4 and TRBJ2-5; tentatively, D is TRBD1 (6 bases). The CDR3 runs 14 residues. The V and J ends lost 3 bases and 4 bases respectively, with 12 bases between them. The CDR3 loop reads CASSLPGALETQYF. DNA of the CDR3: TGTGCCAGCAGTTTGCCAGGGGCCCTAGAGACCCAGTACTTC.

Concerning this clonotype itself: One junction end does not reproduce the germline sequence, and a read error may be involved. V is TRBV11-2 and J is TRBJ1-3; D remains unclear. Germline-derived CDR1 and CDR2 are SGHAT and FQNNGV. CDR3 size: 13 residues. The DNA for the CDR3 is TGTGCCAGCACCGGACGGGAGGGAAACACCATATTCTTT. Translated, it gives CASTGREGNTIFF.

Comments on this clonotype: It may be a read error: a sequence one base away is much more abundant. The chain joins TRBV29-1 to TRBJ2-4; D is unresolved. The CDR3 length is 10 residues. V was cut by 6 bases and J by 9 bases, with 9 bases left in between. Germline CDR1 reads SQVTM; CDR2 reads ANQGSEA. The chain's CDR3 is CSVHGGIQYF. DNA for the CDR3: TGCAGCGTGCATGGTGGCATTCAGTACTTC.

Details on this clonotype: Germline is not matched at one junction end, which may reflect a read error. The chain employs TRBV11-1 and TRBJ2-2; 10 nucleotides match TRBD2. The germline V gene has CDR1 SGHAT and CDR2 FQDESV (reference sequence). The CDR3 consists of 17 residues. In DNA, the CDR3 is TGTGCCACCAGCCCGCGGCTAGCGGGAGAATCCACCGGGAAGCTGTTTTTT. Translation gives CATSPRLAGESTGKLFF.

Concerning this clonotype itself: The CDR3 ends on some other residue instead of the conserved phenylalanine or tryptophan, so this is likely a read error. CDR3 nucleotide sequence: TGTGCCTGCCAAACCGACAGGGCAACTGAAGCTTTCCTT. Translating gives CACQTDRATEAFL. This sequence joins TRBV6-1 and TRBJ1-1, with 7 bases fitting TRBD1. CDR1 and CDR2 from the germline V gene are MNHNS and SASEGT. The CDR3 length is 13 residues. V dropped 11 bases and J dropped 5; count of bases not matched to a gene: 11.

This chain uses TRBV5-1 with TRBJ1-1, with a tentative D call TRBD1 (6 bases). Germline V gene sequence: CDR1 SGHRS, CDR2 YFSETQ. V shed 6 bases and J shed 4 bases, with 16 bases lying between them. The CDR3 covers 14 residues. Here the CDR3 reads CASNGHTGSTEAFF. Here the CDR3 DNA reads TGCGCCAGCAACGGACATACAGGGTCCACTGAAGCTTTCTTT.

The chain joins TRBV28 to TRBJ2-1; no firm D call. Germline CDR1 and CDR2: MDHEN and SYDVKM. This CDR3 is 12 amino acids long. V was shortened by 0 bases and J by 7 bases, with 4 bases between the two germline ends. CDR3 amino acids: CASSLWGNEQFF. CDR3 in DNA: TGTGCCAGCAGTTTATGGGGAAATGAGCAGTTCTTC. Based on the CDR3 plus reference TRBV28 and TRBJ2-1, the full variable domain is DVKVTQSSRYLVKRTGEKVFLECVQDMDHENMFWYRQDPGLGLRLIYFSYDVKMKEKGDIPEGYSVSREKKERFSLILESASTNQTSMYLCASSLWGNEQFFGPGTRLTVL.

To note about this clonotype: Likely a read error: the CDR3 ends without its conserved phenylalanine or tryptophan. No DNA is shown, since the ends of the CDR3 on it are uncertain; the CDR3 is the one TCRdb lists. The chain uses TRBV6-1 and TRBJ1-5; TRBD1 reflects the table's D call only, with no check against the DNA. The CDR3 is 14 amino acids long, termini counted. Looked up from germline, CDR1 is MNHNS and CDR2 is SASEGT. CDR3 loop: CASRSNRDGQPHHS.

This clonotype occurred many times. The chain employs TRBV20-1 and TRBJ1-3; D unclear. In germline, CDR1 is DFQATT, CDR2 SNEGSKA (reference sequence). V shed 7 bases and J shed 4 bases, with 11 bases lying between them. CDR3 length: 12 amino acids. CDR3 amino acids: CSVGLSGNTIYF. The CDR3 DNA is TGCAGTGTTGGGTTGTCAGGAAACACCATATATTTT.

This clonotype was seen only a few times. This could be a read error, since a much larger clone is one nucleotide away. The chain carries TRBV29-1 and TRBJ2-5; weak D call: TRBD1 (5 bases). Germline V CDR1 and CDR2: SQVTM, ANQGSEA. This CDR3 has 13 residues. Trimming removed 7 bases at V and 2 bases at J, with 14 bases between. The CDR3 sequence: CSGESDSQETQYF. The CDR3 DNA sequence: TGCAGCGGAGAATCAGACAGTCAAGAGACCCAGTACTTC.

V usage is TRBV30 and J usage is TRBJ2-5; D could derive from TRBD1 or TRBD2 (6 bases each). With 2 bases removed from V and 3 bases from J, the gap between germline ends came to 13 bases. Germline assignment: CDR1 GTSNPN and CDR2 SVGIG (reference sequence). This CDR3 spans 14 amino acids. CDR3 loop: CAWSPMRGEETQYF. The CDR3, as DNA: TGTGCCTGGAGTCCCATGAGGGGGGAAGAGACCCAGTACTTC. The variable domain in full, with the rest retrieved from reference TRBV30 and TRBJ2-5, is SQTIHQWPATLVQPVGSPLSLECTVEGTSNPNLYWYRQAAGRGLQLLFYSVGIGQISSEVPQNLSASRPQDRQFILSSKKLLLSDSGFYLCAWSPMRGEETQYFGPGTRLLVL.

The chain links TRBV11-2 to TRBJ1-2; D not resolved. The ends were cut back, 7 bases at V and 7 bases at J, with 16 bases in the middle. This CDR3 contains 13 residues. Germline values: CDR1 SGHAT, CDR2 FQNNGV. The CDR3, as DNA: TGTGCCAGCAACGCCCTCGGAGGCGGTGGCTACACCTTC. Its protein is CASNALGGGGYTF.